These T cell receptor beta chains were read from a single sample in a study of shared clonotypes between healthy human individuals. Produced via immunoSEQ multiplex PCR; TCRdb's table is partial and in-frame only. This sample yields around 330,000 clones, of which around 74% are seen a single time; approximately 10% belongs to the top ten. Sequenced material: memory CD4+ T cells sorted from blood. These receptors all come from a man between 25 and 39 years old in good health. CDR3s include the opening cysteine and the closing phenylalanine or tryptophan. The D gene is left open where the match is weak. Only some rows state a clone size, as once, few, many or a class for expanded clones.

clone size,D gene,J gene,V gene,CDR3 protein,CDR3 DNA
-,-,TRBJ2-7,TRBV19,CASSIDGTGIEQYF,TGTGCCAGTAGTATAGATGGAACCGGGATCGAGCAGTACTTC
-,TRBD1,TRBJ1-2,TRBV28,CASSLTGTGYGYTF,TGTGCCAGCAGTTTGACAGGGACCGGCTATGGCTACACCTTC
-,-,TRBJ2-7,TRBV19,CASTRGQGYFYEQYF,TGTGCCAGTACCCGAGGGCAGGGCTACTTCTACGAGCAGTACTTC
-,-,TRBJ2-5,TRBV5-1,CASSLEGQETQYF,TGCGCCAGCAGCTTGGAGGGACAAGAGACCCAGTACTTC
-,TRBD2,TRBJ2-7,TRBV18,CASSLAGRVSYEQYF,TGTGCCAGCTCCCTAGCGGGCAGGGTGTCCTACGAGCAGTACTTC
-,-,TRBJ2-2,TRBV5-6,CASSLLAGELFF,TGTGCCAGCAGCTTACTCGCCGGGGAGCTGTTTTTT
few,TRBD2,TRBJ2-1,TRBV6-5,CASSYEGLAGNEQFF,TGTGCCAGCAGTTACGAGGGACTAGCGGGAAATGAGCAGTTCTTC
-,-,TRBJ2-5,TRBV10-1,CASSEGAGRGETQYF,TGCGCCAGCAGTGAAGGGGCCGGTCGGGGGGAGACCCAGTACTTC
few,-,TRBJ2-2,TRBV11-2,CASRPGRPNTGELFF,TGTGCCAGCAGACCGGGACGGCCCAACACCGGGGAGCTGTTTTTT
-,TRBD2,TRBJ2-7,TRBV5-1,CASSGGGPQSGEQYF,TGCGCCAGCAGCGGGGGGGGACCCCAATCTGGCGAGCAGTACTTC
once,TRBD1,TRBJ2-1,TRBV5-4,CASSPGQGRTNEQFF,TGTGCCAGCAGCCCCGGACAGGGGCGGACGAATGAGCAGTTCTTC
once,TRBD2,TRBJ2-5,TRBV10-3,CATCTSGGETQYF,TGTGCCACCTGCACTAGCGGGGGAGAGACCCAGTACTTC
-,-,TRBJ1-4,TRBV30,CAWRLTSGEKLFF,TGTGCCTGGAGGCTTACAAGTGGGGAAAAACTGTTTTTT
-,TRBD1,TRBJ2-7,TRBV2,CASSEAGQGFGEQYF,TGTGCCAGCAGTGAAGCCGGACAGGGGTTTGGCGAGCAGTACTTC
-,TRBD1,TRBJ2-7,TRBV10-3,CAVGGQIYEQYF,TGTGCAGTAGGGGGACAGATCTACGAGCAGTACTTC
once,TRBD2,TRBJ2-4,TRBV2,CASSAGVAKNIQYF,TGTGCCAGCTCAGCGGGAGTAGCCAAAAACATTCAGTACTTC
-,-,TRBJ2-7,TRBV27,CASSRGQLEEQYF,TGTGCCAGCTCGAGAGGCCAATTGGAAGAGCAGTACTTC
-,TRBD1,TRBJ1-1,TRBV6-6,CASTSRGQRDTEAFF,TGTGCCAGCACTAGTAGGGGGCAACGGGACACTGAAGCTTTCTTT
-,TRBD1,TRBJ1-2,TRBV7-3,CASSLKGQGGLGGYTF,TGTGCCAGCAGCTTAAAGGGACAGGGAGGACTCGGTGGCTACACCTTC
-,-,TRBJ2-7,TRBV28,CASSFGGGRPYEQYF,TGTGCCAGCAGTTTCGGCGGAGGGCGCCCCTACGAGCAGTACTTC
-,-,TRBJ1-5,TRBV10-3,CATKRQDSNQPQHF,TGTGCCACTAAGAGACAGGATAGCAATCAGCCCCAGCATTTT
-,TRBD1,TRBJ1-1,TRBV19,CASSIGDRGAAFF,TGTGCCAGTAGTATAGGTGACAGGGGTGCAGCTTTCTTT
-,TRBD1,TRBJ2-7,TRBV28,CASTPGQGGWYEQYF,TGTGCCAGCACCCCCGGACAGGGGGGGTGGTACGAGCAGTACTTC
-,-,TRBJ2-7,TRBV2,CASRLGVATEQYF,TGTGCCAGCCGTTTGGGGGTTGCCACCGAGCAGTACTTC
-,-,TRBJ2-1,TRBV10-3,CAISELMSNNEQFF,TGTGCCATCAGTGAGCTTATGAGTAACAATGAGCAGTTCTTC
-,TRBD2,TRBJ2-5,TRBV6-5,CASTLAGGETQYF,TGTGCCAGCACCCTAGCGGGAGGGGAGACCCAGTACTTC
-,-,TRBJ2-7,TRBV11-2,CASSQVAVVLGKPGDEQYF,TGTGCCAGCAGCCAAGTAGCGGTGGTGCTGGGAAAACCGGGGGACGAGCAGTACTTC
-,TRBD1,TRBJ2-1,TRBV5-1,CASSDGTGGLNEQFF,TGCGCCAGCAGCGACGGGACAGGGGGCCTCAATGAGCAGTTCTTC
-,TRBD1,TRBJ2-6,TRBV5-1,CASSTGTGLSGANVLTF,TGCGCCAGCAGTACCGGGACAGGGCTCTCTGGGGCCAACGTCCTGACTTTC
few,-,TRBJ1-5,TRBV5-5,CASSLTEDSNQPQHF,TGTGCCAGCAGCTTGACGGAGGATAGCAATCAGCCCCAGCATTTT
-,-,TRBJ2-6,TRBV25-1,CASSGPYGAGSGANVLTF,TGTGCCAGCAGTGGCCCGTATGGTGCGGGCTCTGGGGCCAACGTCCTGACTTTC
once,TRBD1,TRBJ2-7,TRBV6-8,CASSYDRGLDYEQYF,TGTGCCAGCAGTTACGACAGGGGTTTGGACTACGAGCAGTACTTC
-,-,TRBJ1-4,TRBV18,CASSPNNRDANEKLFF,TGTGCCAGCTCACCGAATAACAGGGATGCTAATGAAAAACTGTTTTTT
-,-,TRBJ1-1,TRBV7-3,CASSTTRNTEAFF,TGTGCCAGCAGCACAACACGGAACACTGAAGCTTTCTTT
-,-,TRBJ2-3,TRBV7-9,CAVRDHNSITDTQYF,TGTGCTGTAAGGGATCACAACTCGATCACAGATACGCAGTATTTT
-,-,TRBJ1-1,TRBV5-1,CASSRKEGTEAFF,TGCGCCAGCAGCCGCAAGGAGGGCACTGAAGCTTTCTTT
-,-,TRBJ2-6,TRBV5-1,CASYTPGRPYSGANVLTF,TGCGCCAGTTACACTCCGGGGCGCCCCTACTCTGGGGCCAACGTCCTGACTTTC
-,-,TRBJ2-3,TRBV6-6,CASSYSAGESMYF,TGTGCCAGCAGTTACTCGGCAGGGGAGAGTATGTATTTT